One and the same sample provided the 18 T cell receptor beta chains below, sequenced in a study of OX40 agonist ivuxolimab in advanced cancers. Libraries were prepared through the immunoSEQ multiplex PCR assay. Held by TCRdb, this immuneACCESS table contains in-frame sequences only and omits some clones. Under half of the omission traces to an unresolved V gene where checked; the cause of the rest is unknown. Recorded for this sample are 20,000 or so clones; about 80% of them occurred a single time. The ten largest account for around 4% of the sample. Sequencing used CD4+ or CD8+ T cells sorted from blood, obtained in a trial of the OX40 agonist ivuxolimab. The receptors here all came from an adult with an advanced solid tumor such as melanoma, head and neck, liver or kidney cancer.

The CDR3 nucleotides are TGTGCCAGCAGCCAAGATAGGACAGGGTCCTACGAGCAGTACTTC. It encodes CASSQDRTGSYEQYF. The rearrangement links TRBV4-2 to TRBJ2-7; 8 bases align to TRBD1. Per germline, CDR1 LGHNA and CDR2 YNFKEQ. This CDR3 has 15 amino acids. The ends lost 0 bases at V and 1 base at J; junction bases unmatched: 2.

This clone was seen a handful of times. This chain joins TRBV6-4 and TRBJ1-2, with TRBD1 identical over 8 bases. V shed 3 bases and J 8 bases; nucleotides not matched to a gene: 8. This CDR3 is 14 amino acids long. In germline, CDR1 is MRHNA, CDR2 SNTAGT. The CDR3 here is CASSDTNRGGGYTF. The CDR3 DNA sequence: TGTGCCAGCAGTGATACCAACAGGGGGGGAGGCTACACCTTC.

The chain recombines TRBV14 with TRBJ1-2; possible D gene TRBD1, 5 bases. Trimming pared 4 bases from V and 6 bases from J, leaving 12 bases between. The CDR3 sequence is 13 residues long. CDR1 SGHDN and CDR2 FVKESK come from the germline V gene. As DNA, the CDR3 is TGTGCCAGCAGCCCGGGACGTATGCATGGCTACACCTTC. Translation: CASSPGRMHGYTF.

V usage is TRBV6-5 and J usage is TRBJ1-2; D is possibly TRBD1 (5 bases). Trimming shortened V by 0 bases and J by 8 bases, and 16 bases separated the two germline ends. This CDR3 comprises 15 residues. In germline, CDR1 is MNHEY, CDR2 SVGAGI. CDR3 sequence (DNA): TGTGCCAGCAGTTACTCGTCAGGGACGGTGGGGGGCTACACCTTC. Encoded protein: CASSYSSGTVGGYTF.

This chain connects TRBV6-5 to TRBJ2-3; no definite D call. CDR1 is MNHEY and CDR2 is SVGAGI in the germline V gene. V lost 2 bases and J 0 bases, leaving 6 bases between the germline ends. The CDR3 has 14 amino acids. The CDR3 is CASSYASSTDTQYF. The CDR3 bases are TGTGCCAGCAGTTACGCATCCAGCACAGATACGCAGTATTTT.

This clone was detected once. V usage is TRBV5-1 and J usage is TRBJ2-2; D is uncertain. The CDR3 loop spans 15 amino acids. V gave up 3 bases and J gave up 5 bases, with 14 bases separating them. Germline CDR1 SGHRS, CDR2 YFSETQ. CDR3 bases: TGCGCCAGCAGCTCGGGCCACACTCAGACCGGGGAGCTGTTTTTT. Residues: CASSSGHTQTGELFF. Together with reference TRBV5-1 and TRBJ2-2, the CDR3 gives the full variable domain: KAGVTQTPRYLIKTRGQQVTLSCSPISGHRSVSWYQQTPGQGLQFLFEYFSETQRNKGNFPGRFSGRQFSNSRSEMNVSTLELGDSALYLCASSSGHTQTGELFFGEGSRLTVL.

The chain has TRBV4-2 and TRBJ2-7; weak D call: TRBD2 (6 bases). V lost 8 bases and J 1 base, leaving 12 bases between the germline ends. Germline V gene data show CDR1 as LGHNA and CDR2 as YNFKEQ. There are 13 residues in the CDR3. The CDR3 coding sequence is TGTGCCAGCGCCCGGGGAGGTTCCTACGAGCAGTACTTC. Protein: CASARGGSYEQYF.

The genes are TRBV2 and TRBJ2-5; 8 nucleotides line up with TRBD1. CDR3 size: 13 residues. Per germline, CDR1 SNHLY and CDR2 FYNNEI. V lost 10 bases to trimming and J lost 2 bases; unmatched junction nucleotides: 6. CDR3 nucleotide sequence: TGTGCCACCGGAGGACAGGGTCAAGAGACCCAGTACTTC. Translated, it gives CATGGQGQETQYF.

The sample holds a few counts of this clone. This chain joins TRBV27 and TRBJ2-7, with 10 positions matching TRBD2. The CDR3 totals 15 residues. J lost 4 bases, V lost 8 bases, and 11 bases had no gene match. Per the germline V gene, CDR1 is MNHEY and CDR2 is SMNVEV (reference sequence). CDR3 amino acids: CASGAPASGRYEQYF. The CDR3 DNA reads TGTGCCAGCGGGGCCCCGGCTAGCGGGAGATACGAGCAGTACTTC.

The chain carries TRBV19 and TRBJ2-2; D is undetermined. The CDR3 spans 14 residues. V was cut by 6 bases and J by 4 bases, with 12 bases left in between. Per the germline V gene, CDR1 is LNHDA and CDR2 is SQIVND (reference sequence). The CDR3 protein is CASRLNDITGELFF. For the CDR3, the DNA is TGTGCCAGTAGATTAAATGATATCACCGGGGAGCTGTTTTTT.

The V call is TRBV19, the J call TRBJ2-7; 10 bases match TRBD2. The CDR3 is 15 residues long. Germline loops: CDR1 LNHDA, CDR2 SQIVND (reference sequence). The V gene end was trimmed by 4 bases and the J gene end by 4 bases; junction bases not matched to a gene: 7. The CDR3 DNA follows: TGTGCCAGTAGTAACCCTAGCGGGAGTTGGTACGAGCAGTACTTC. It yields the protein CASSNPSGSWYEQYF.

The V gene is TRBV28, the J gene TRBJ2-6; no firm D call. Germline CDR1 and CDR2: MDHEN and SYDVKM. Trimming left V 8 bases short and J 3 bases short, with 8 bases between. The CDR3 length is 13 residues. The CDR3 region is CASGFYGANVLTF. In DNA form, the CDR3 reads TGTGCCAGCGGGTTTTATGGGGCCAACGTCCTGACTTTC.

The chain carries TRBV7-6 and TRBJ2-3; D remains unclear. The CDR3 is 12 residues long. Between the trimmed V and J ends, which lost 7 bases and 14 bases, there was a span of 19 bases. CDR1 is SGHVS, CDR2 FNYEAQ, per germline. The DNA for the CDR3 is TGTGCCAGCACCCAGCCCGGGCTTGGTTGGTATTTT. It is translated as CASTQPGLGWYF. The whole variable domain, filled in from reference TRBV7-6 and TRBJ2-3, reads GAGVSQSPRYKVTKRGQDVALRCDPISGHVSLYWYRQALGQGPEFLTYFNYEAQQDKSGLPNDRFSAERPEGSISTLTIQRTEQRDSAMYRCASTQPGLGWYFGPGTRLTVL.

The genes are TRBV19 and TRBJ2-1; 7 bases line up with TRBD2. Germline V gene sequence: CDR1 LNHDA, CDR2 SQIVND (reference sequence). V dropped 7 bases and J dropped 9; count of bases not matched to a gene: 9. The CDR3 extends over 13 amino acids. The CDR3 loop reads CASIGTTFGEQFF. The CDR3 DNA follows: TGTGCCAGTATTGGGACTACCTTCGGTGAGCAGTTCTTC.

This clone is a singleton in its sample. The chain links TRBV9 to TRBJ2-5; D gene unclear. The J call is in doubt because the DNA end fits TRBJ2-7 better. Germline-derived CDR1 and CDR2 are SGDLS and YYNGEE. The CDR3 spans 15 residues. Here the CDR3 reads CASSGSVSNPYEQYF. CDR3 DNA sequence: TGTGCCAGCAGCGGATCGGTCTCGAACCCCTACGAGCAGTACTTC.

The chain is built from TRBV6-6 and TRBJ2-5; D gene uncertain. Trimming pared 5 bases from V and 3 bases from J, leaving 7 bases between. The germline V gene has CDR1 MNHNY and CDR2 SVGAGI (reference sequence). CDR3 length: 12 residues. The CDR3 spells CASSRVEETQYF. CDR3 bases: TGTGCCAGCAGTCGGGTTGAAGAGACCCAGTACTTC.

The chain employs TRBV9 and TRBJ2-1, with 7 bases lining up with TRBD1. Trimming at V came to 0 bases and at J to 8 bases, leaving 11 bases not matched to a gene. The CDR3 sequence is 16 residues long. The germline gives CDR1 SGDLS, CDR2 YYNGEE. CDR3 residues: CASSVAGTASRDEQFF. CDR3 sequence (DNA): TGTGCCAGCAGCGTAGCTGGGACAGCTTCTAGGGATGAGCAGTTCTTC.

J is TRBJ2-7 and V is TRBV25-1; 9 bases are a match to TRBD2. The CDR3 is made up of 15 amino acids. V trimming: 5 bases; J trimming: 3 bases; junction bases outside the gene matches: 8. Germline CDR1 MGHDK, CDR2 SYGVNS. The CDR3 nucleotides are TGTGCCAGCAGTTTGTTAGCGGGAGCGAACTACGAGCAGTACTTC. Amino acids: CASSLLAGANYEQYF.